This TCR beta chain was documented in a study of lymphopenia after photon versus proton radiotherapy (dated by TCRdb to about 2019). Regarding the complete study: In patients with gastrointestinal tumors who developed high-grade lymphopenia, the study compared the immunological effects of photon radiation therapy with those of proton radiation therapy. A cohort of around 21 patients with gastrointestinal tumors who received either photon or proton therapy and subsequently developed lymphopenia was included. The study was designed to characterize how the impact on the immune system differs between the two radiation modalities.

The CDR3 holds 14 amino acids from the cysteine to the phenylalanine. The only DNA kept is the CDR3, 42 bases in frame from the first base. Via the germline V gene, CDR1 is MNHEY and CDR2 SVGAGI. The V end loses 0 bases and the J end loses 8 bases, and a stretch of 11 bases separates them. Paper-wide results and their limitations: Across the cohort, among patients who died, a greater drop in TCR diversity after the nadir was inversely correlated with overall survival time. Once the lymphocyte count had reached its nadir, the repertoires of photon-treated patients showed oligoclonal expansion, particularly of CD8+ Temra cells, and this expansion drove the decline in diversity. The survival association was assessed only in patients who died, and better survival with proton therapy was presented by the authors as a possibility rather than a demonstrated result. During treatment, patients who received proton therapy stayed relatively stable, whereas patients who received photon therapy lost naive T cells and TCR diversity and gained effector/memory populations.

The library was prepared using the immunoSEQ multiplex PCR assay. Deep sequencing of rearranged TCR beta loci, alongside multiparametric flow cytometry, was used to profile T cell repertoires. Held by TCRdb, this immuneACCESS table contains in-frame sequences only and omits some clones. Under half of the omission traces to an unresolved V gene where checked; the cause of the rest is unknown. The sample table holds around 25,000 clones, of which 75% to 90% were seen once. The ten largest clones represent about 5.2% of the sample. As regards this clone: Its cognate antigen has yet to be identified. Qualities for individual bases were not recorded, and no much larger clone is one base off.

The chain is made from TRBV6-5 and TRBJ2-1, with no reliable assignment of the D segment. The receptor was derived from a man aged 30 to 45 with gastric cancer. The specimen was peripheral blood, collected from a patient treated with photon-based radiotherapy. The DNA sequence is TGTGCCAGCAGTTACTCGAGTTTTTTAGATGAGCAGTTCTTC. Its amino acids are CASSYSSFLDEQFF.